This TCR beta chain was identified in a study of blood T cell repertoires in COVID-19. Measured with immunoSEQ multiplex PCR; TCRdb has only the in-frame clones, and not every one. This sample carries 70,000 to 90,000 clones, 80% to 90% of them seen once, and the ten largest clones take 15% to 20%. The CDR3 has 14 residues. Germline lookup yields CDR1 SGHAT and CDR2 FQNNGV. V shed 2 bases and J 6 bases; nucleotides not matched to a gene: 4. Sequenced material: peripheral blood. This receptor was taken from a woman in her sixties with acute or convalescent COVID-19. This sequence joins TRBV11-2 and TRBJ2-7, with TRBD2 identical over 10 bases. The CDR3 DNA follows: TGTGCCAGCAGCTTACAAGCGGGGGGGATCGAGCAGTACTTC. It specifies CASSLQAGGIEQYF.